The rows below give T cell receptor beta chains drawn from one sample of a study of blood T cell repertoires in COVID-19. Measured with immunoSEQ multiplex PCR; TCRdb has only the in-frame clones, and not every one. This table has some 300,000 clones, more than 75% appearing once. The sample comprised PBMCs or T cells enriched from blood (not recorded which). Source of these receptors: a woman aged 25 to 39 who had recovered from COVID-19. CDR3s include the opening cysteine and the closing phenylalanine or tryptophan.

V gene: TRBV27
J gene: TRBJ1-5
CDR3 protein: CASSSQGYSNQPQHF

V gene: TRBV2
J gene: TRBJ2-2
CDR3 protein: CASATSGGNTGELFF

V gene: TRBV19
J gene: TRBJ2-2
CDR3 protein: CASRLAENTGELFF

V gene: TRBV2
J gene: TRBJ2-1
CDR3 protein: CASQYGTNRGDEQFF

V gene: TRBV28
J gene: TRBJ1-2
CDR3 protein: CASSFTGGYYGYTF

V gene: TRBV2
J gene: TRBJ2-1
CDR3 protein: CASETQFGTSGGMGSGEQFF

V gene: TRBV28
J gene: TRBJ2-2
CDR3 protein: CASSRTGDNTGELFF

V gene: TRBV28
J gene: TRBJ2-7
CDR3 protein: CASSPTRLYEQYF

V gene: TRBV25-1
J gene: TRBJ1-1
CDR3 protein: CASSRSSPGRVENTEAFF

V gene: TRBV28
J gene: TRBJ2-6
CDR3 protein: CASRPIPGSSSGANVLTF

V gene: TRBV6-5
J gene: TRBJ1-1
CDR3 protein: CASRNPGWNTEAFF

V gene: TRBV12-3/TRBV12-4
J gene: TRBJ2-1
CDR3 protein: CASSLGPNNEQFF

V gene: TRBV15
J gene: TRBJ1-5
CDR3 protein: CATSRDGTSLQPQHF

V gene: TRBV2
J gene: TRBJ1-1
CDR3 protein: CASSEIGNTEAFF

V gene: TRBV11-2
J gene: TRBJ2-7
CDR3 protein: CASSISRQASYEQYF

V gene: TRBV28
J gene: TRBJ1-2
CDR3 protein: CASSLGLSYGYTF

V gene: TRBV28
J gene: TRBJ1-5
CDR3 protein: CASSSGQGAGSQPQHF

V gene: TRBV9
J gene: TRBJ2-7
CDR3 protein: CASSPRTGFSYEQYF

V gene: TRBV6-5
J gene: TRBJ2-2
CDR3 protein: CASGRTANTGELFF

V gene: TRBV5-4
J gene: TRBJ1-3
CDR3 protein: CASSSGQTDKSGNTIYF

V gene: TRBV19
J gene: TRBJ1-4
CDR3 protein: CASSKGTGTNEKLFF

V gene: TRBV24-1
J gene: TRBJ2-1
CDR3 protein: CATSAGLAEVHEQFF

V gene: TRBV18
J gene: TRBJ2-7
CDR3 protein: CASDGTGLYEQYF

V gene: TRBV28
J gene: TRBJ1-1
CDR3 protein: CASSAYRGGTEAFF

V gene: TRBV27
J gene: TRBJ2-7
CDR3 protein: CASRSVTSSYEQYF

V gene: TRBV5-1
J gene: TRBJ2-7
CDR3 protein: CASSLASAGRFPYEQYF

V gene: TRBV19
J gene: TRBJ1-4
CDR3 protein: CASTNNGGAGEKLFF

V gene: TRBV3-1/TRBV3-2
J gene: TRBJ1-2
CDR3 protein: CASSPTGVGYTF

V gene: TRBV28
J gene: TRBJ2-1
CDR3 protein: CASSYTWTSGGNEQFF

V gene: TRBV6-5
J gene: TRBJ1-1
CDR3 protein: CASRGQIHEAFF

V gene: TRBV28
J gene: TRBJ2-1
CDR3 protein: CASSWVRGGRNEQFF

V gene: TRBV27
J gene: TRBJ1-5
CDR3 protein: CASSRDRYNQPQHF

V gene: TRBV9
J gene: TRBJ2-7
CDR3 protein: CASSPAEGSSYEQYF

V gene: TRBV5-6
J gene: TRBJ1-2
CDR3 protein: CASSPPGTGKGGYTF

V gene: TRBV11-2
J gene: TRBJ1-2
CDR3 protein: CASSSTGGAPYGYTF

V gene: TRBV29-1
J gene: TRBJ2-7
CDR3 protein: CSVEVTGDVYYEQYF

V gene: TRBV7-8
J gene: TRBJ1-2
CDR3 protein: CASSRYRANYGYTF

V gene: TRBV2
J gene: TRBJ1-5
CDR3 protein: CASSLGYWGSNQPQHF

V gene: TRBV12-5
J gene: TRBJ1-5
CDR3 protein: CASGLDRAGQPQHF

V gene: TRBV30
J gene: TRBJ1-1
CDR3 protein: CAWRLPPSPLLSEAFF

V gene: TRBV10-3
J gene: TRBJ2-1
CDR3 protein: CAISAALDWLNEQFF

V gene: TRBV10-3
J gene: TRBJ1-4
CDR3 protein: CAISPGTGDGEKLFF

V gene: TRBV29-1
J gene: TRBJ2-3
CDR3 protein: CSATVADTQYF

V gene: TRBV3-1/TRBV3-2
J gene: TRBJ1-4
CDR3 protein: CASSQEEGRTNEKLFF

V gene: TRBV28
J gene: TRBJ2-5
CDR3 protein: CASSLNMGQGETQYF

V gene: TRBV3-1/TRBV3-2
J gene: TRBJ1-4
CDR3 protein: CASSPEQRPPGEKLFF

V gene: TRBV28
J gene: TRBJ1-2
CDR3 protein: CASSPPEQADYGYTF

V gene: TRBV5-4
J gene: TRBJ2-3
CDR3 protein: CASKLAGGFSTDTQYF

V gene: TRBV5-4
J gene: TRBJ1-3
CDR3 protein: CASSSDKIGNTIYF